What follows are 18 T cell receptor beta chains derived from one specimen sequenced in a study of blood T cell repertoires in COVID-19. Profiling relied on immunoSEQ multiplex PCR, and the TCRdb table lists in-frame clones only, not all of them. This repertoire shows approximately 92,000 clones, around 90% found once; its top ten account for 15% to 20%. Sequenced input: peripheral blood. The receptors shown here come from a woman aged 55-75 years with COVID-19, enrolled during active disease.

The chain links TRBV6-5 to TRBJ2-7, with 7 bases fitting TRBD1. The CDR3 loop spans 14 amino acids. In germline, CDR1 is MNHEY, CDR2 SVGAGI. J lost 4 bases, V lost 2 bases, and 5 bases had no gene match. CDR3 nucleotides: TGTGCCAGCAGTTACGAACAGGGGCGGTACGAGCAGTACTTC. This sequence encodes CASSYEQGRYEQYF.

The J gene is TRBJ2-7, the V gene TRBV7-2; 8 bases are a match to TRBD2. The length of the CDR3 is 15 residues. J gave up 2 bases and V 6 bases, and 9 bases lay outside the gene matches. CDR1 SGHTA and CDR2 FQGNSA come from the germline V gene. The CDR3 loop reads CASRQTLLAAYEQYF. CDR3 in DNA: TGTGCCAGCAGACAAACCCTACTAGCGGCCTACGAGCAGTACTTC.

The chain joins TRBV5-1 to TRBJ2-3, with 10 bases aligning to TRBD2. The CDR3 sequence is 15 residues long. CDR1 SGHRS and CDR2 YFSETQ come from the germline V gene. V shed 0 bases, J shed 14 bases, and the junction held 12 bases outside the gene matches. CDR3 loop: CASSLEPSGGYRPYF. CDR3 DNA sequence: TGCGCCAGCAGCTTGGAGCCTAGCGGGGGCTACCGGCCGTATTTT.

The chain is built from TRBV10-3 and TRBJ1-4, with 7 bases aligning to TRBD1. This CDR3 has 14 residues. Trimming cost V 6 bases and J 5 bases; bases outside gene matches: 6. Looked up from germline, CDR1 is ENHRY and CDR2 is SYGVKD. The CDR3 DNA reads TGTGCCATCAGCCCCGGGACAGAAAATGAAAAACTGTTTTTT. Amino acids: CAISPGTENEKLFF.

The J gene is TRBJ2-7, the V gene TRBV19; 8 bases map to TRBD1. Germline CDR1 is LNHDA and CDR2 is SQIVND (reference sequence). With V trimmed by 4 bases and J by 6 bases, 8 bases remained unmatched. The CDR3 sequence is 14 residues long. The CDR3 sequence is CASSTPGQAGEQYF. The CDR3, as DNA: TGTGCCAGTAGTACACCGGGACAGGCCGGCGAGCAGTACTTC.

This clone was observed a few times. The V call is TRBV7-2, the J call TRBJ2-3, with 9 bases fitting TRBD2. Germline lookup yields CDR1 SGHTA and CDR2 FQGNSA. The CDR3 is 17 amino acids. The V segment lost 5 bases and the J segment 8 bases; nucleotides outside the gene matches: 17. The CDR3 DNA reads TGTGCCAGCAGCCCGACAGCTAGCGGGGCCCACCGTGGTACGCAGTATTTT. It translates to CASSPTASGAHRGTQYF.

CDR3 DNA sequence: TGTGCCAGCAGTTGGAGCTCCTACGAGCAGTACTTC. Translation: CASSWSSYEQYF. V is TRBV2 and J is TRBJ2-7; D not resolved. CDR3 length: 12 amino acids. Trimming took 5 bases from V and 0 from J, leaving 5 bases between them. Germline assignment: CDR1 SNHLY and CDR2 FYNNEI. Together with reference TRBV2 and TRBJ2-7, the CDR3 gives the full variable domain: EPEVTQTPSHQVTQMGQEVILRCVPISNHLYFYWYRQILGQKVEFLVSFYNNEISEKSEIFDDQFSVERPDGSNFTLKIRSTKLEDSAMYFCASSWSSYEQYFGPGTRLTVT.

This clone was recorded once. V usage is TRBV2 and J usage is TRBJ2-1; TRBD2 matches at 8 bases. The germline CDR1 and CDR2 sequences are SNHLY and FYNNEI. J was trimmed by 8 bases and V by 3 bases; bases with no gene match: 9. The CDR3 runs 15 residues. The CDR3 bases are TGTGCCAGCAGTGATTTCCGGGGGGGCATGGATGAGCAGTTCTTC. This translates into CASSDFRGGMDEQFF.

The chain links TRBV4-3 to TRBJ2-1; D uncertain. Germline lookup yields CDR1 LGHNA and CDR2 YSLEER. The length of the CDR3 is 13 residues. V lost 3 bases and J 7 bases, leaving 10 bases between the germline ends. CDR3 in DNA: TGCGCCAGCAGCCAGAATCTCTATAATGAGCAGTTCTTC. Amino acid sequence: CASSQNLYNEQFF.

This clone was seen a single time. V is TRBV5-1 and J is TRBJ2-1; 13 bases match TRBD2. The V gene's germline CDR1 is SGHRS and CDR2 YFSETQ. V shed 1 base, J shed 6 bases, and the junction held 7 bases outside the gene matches. The CDR3 sequence is 17 residues long. CDR3 bases: TGCGCCAGCAGCTTGCAGCCGACTAGCGGGGGGACCAATGAGCAGTTCTTC. It yields the protein CASSLQPTSGGTNEQFF.

This clone was seen only once. V and J are TRBV5-1 and TRBJ1-2, with TRBD1 matching over 10 bases. Looked up from germline, CDR1 is SGHRS and CDR2 is YFSETQ. J gave up 6 bases and V 2 bases, and 4 bases lay outside the gene matches. CDR3 size: 14 residues. CDR3 sequence reads: CASSLTTGGNGYTF. The CDR3 nucleotides are TGCGCCAGCAGCTTAACGACAGGGGGCAATGGCTACACCTTC.

CDR3 nucleotide sequence: TGTGCCACCAGCAGGGCCAAAACAGATACGCAGTATTTT. This codes for CATSRAKTDTQYF. The rearrangement uses TRBV15 and TRBJ2-3; D is ambiguous. This CDR3 is 13 amino acids long. Germline CDR1 reads LNHNV; CDR2 reads YYDKDF (reference sequence). V was clipped by 3 bases and J by 3 bases, with 7 bases between them.

This clone occurred once. This rearrangement joins TRBV5-5 to TRBJ2-5; 10 bases are a match to TRBD1. Germline CDR1 SGHKS, CDR2 YYEKEE (reference sequence). CDR3 length: 14 residues. Trimming at V came to 4 bases and at J to 4 bases, leaving 4 bases not matched to a gene. This CDR3 reads CASSRDRGSETQYF. CDR3 in DNA: TGTGCCAGCAGCCGGGACAGGGGATCAGAGACCCAGTACTTC.

The chain combines TRBV6-5 with TRBJ2-7, with D possibly TRBD1 on 6 matching bases. V lost 6 bases, J lost 1 base, and 10 bases lay in between. The CDR3 spans 13 residues. Per germline, CDR1 MNHEY and CDR2 SVGAGI. The CDR3 is CASRKQGSYEQYF. The CDR3, as DNA: TGTGCCAGCAGGAAACAGGGATCCTACGAGCAGTACTTC.

V is TRBV5-1 and J is TRBJ1-3, with D possibly being TRBD1 (6 bases). The CDR3 runs 17 residues. CDR1 is SGHRS, CDR2 YFSETQ, per germline. V was pared by 4 bases and J by 8 bases, with 25 bases between. The CDR3 region has the DNA TGCGCCAGCAGCCGATTACAGACAGGAGACGACGTAGACACCATATATTTT. Encoded protein: CASSRLQTGDDVDTIYF.

The chain links TRBV2 to TRBJ1-1; maybe TRBD1 (6 bases). The CDR3 consists of 14 residues. V lost 4 bases and J lost 3, with 12 bases in between. Germline lookup yields CDR1 SNHLY and CDR2 FYNNEI. The CDR3 is CASSGEGVYTEAFF. Here the CDR3 DNA reads TGTGCCAGCAGTGGAGAGGGGGTCTACACTGAAGCTTTCTTT.

The V call is TRBV27, the J call TRBJ1-5; 7 bases fit TRBD1. The germline V gene encodes CDR1 MNHEY and CDR2 SMNVEV (reference sequence). V dropped 5 bases and J dropped 6; count of bases not matched to a gene: 7. This CDR3 spans 14 amino acids. The CDR3 DNA is TGTGCCAGCAGTGCAATAGGGGGCAGTCAGCCCCAGCATTTT. Translated: CASSAIGGSQPQHF.

This clone was detected only a few times. The chain is built from TRBV7-9 and TRBJ1-4; possible D gene TRBD1, 5 bases. The CDR3 is 14 residues long. V was trimmed by 3 bases and J by 3 bases, leaving 8 bases between them. The germline gives CDR1 SEHNR, CDR2 FQNEAQ (reference sequence). CDR3 DNA sequence: TGTGCCAGCAGCTTCCGGGACTCTAATGAAAAACTGTTTTTT. Its protein is CASSFRDSNEKLFF. Full variable domain (rest looked up from reference TRBV7-9 and TRBJ1-4): DTGVSQNPRHKITKRGQNVTFRCDPISEHNRLYWYRQTLGQGPEFLTYFQNEAQLEKSRLLSDRFSAERPKGSFSTLEIQRTEQGDSAMYLCASSFRDSNEKLFFGSGTQLSVL.